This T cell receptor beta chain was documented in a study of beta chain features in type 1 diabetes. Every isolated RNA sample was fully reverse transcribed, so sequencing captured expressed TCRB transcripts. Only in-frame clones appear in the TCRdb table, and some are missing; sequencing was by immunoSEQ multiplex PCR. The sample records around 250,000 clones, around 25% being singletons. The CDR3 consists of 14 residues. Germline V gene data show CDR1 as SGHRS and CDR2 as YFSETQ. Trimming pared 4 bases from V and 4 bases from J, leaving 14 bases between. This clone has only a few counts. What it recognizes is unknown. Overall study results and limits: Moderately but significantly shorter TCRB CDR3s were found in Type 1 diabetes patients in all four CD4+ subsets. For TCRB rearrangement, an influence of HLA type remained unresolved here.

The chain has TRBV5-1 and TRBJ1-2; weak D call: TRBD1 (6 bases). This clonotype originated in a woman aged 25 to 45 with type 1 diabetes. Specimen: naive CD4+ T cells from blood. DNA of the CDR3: TGCGCCAGCAGCGTCGAAGGCAGGGGCTATGGCTACACCTTC. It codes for CASSVEGRGYGYTF.